Below are 22 T cell receptor beta chains sequenced from a single sample in a study of post-analysis software for immune sequencing data. General study results and limits: A handful of TRBV segments were significantly more frequent in patients than in controls. TRBV5-6, TRBV5-1 and TRBV20-1 were among these segments.

These receptors have no identified antigens. Every TCR beta cDNA library bore unique molecular identifiers. TCRdb recomputed calls from the PCR reads with MiXCR, one row per CDR3 protein. The profile covers some 700,000 distinct CDR3 sequences, with approximately 59% appearing a single time and 11% taken by the ten largest. Sequenced input: blood. These receptors were taken from a girl aged 2 to 10 with multiple sclerosis.

This clonotype came up a few times. The rearrangement links TRBV11-2 to TRBJ2-5, with TRBD2 identical over 12 bases. The V gene's germline CDR1 is SGHAT and CDR2 FQNNGV. The CDR3 contains 18 residues. Germline trimming cut 2 bases from V and 5 bases from J; bases unmatched to any gene: 12. The CDR3 reads CASSLRVLAGGFLETQYF. The DNA of the CDR3 is TGTGCCAGCAGCTTAAGGGTACTAGCGGGGGGTTTCCTGGAGACCCAGTACTTC.

The CDR3 DNA is TGTGCCAGCAACGAGAAGGGGACGGGGGGCTCCTACGAGCAGTACTTC. Translation: CASNEKGTGGSYEQYF. This chain uses TRBV6-2 or TRBV6-3 with TRBJ2-5; 7 bases map to TRBD2. Matching the DNA end better, TRBJ2-7 makes the J call doubtful. The germline gives CDR1 MNHEY, CDR2 SVGEGT. The CDR3 has 16 amino acids.

The chain combines TRBV7-9 with TRBJ2-7, with D unclear. The J call may not be correct, given that the DNA end is closer to TRBJ2-5. The CDR3 consists of 14 residues. CDR1 SEHNR and CDR2 FQNEAQ come from the germline V gene (reference sequence). The CDR3 DNA sequence: TGTGCCAGCAGCTTAGACGTGGACCAAGAGACCCAGTACTTC. Translating gives CASSLDVDQETQYF.

V gene TRBV7-2 combines with J gene TRBJ2-3, with a tentative D call TRBD2 (6 bases). Per the germline V gene, CDR1 is SGHTA and CDR2 is FQGNSA. Trimming pared 2 bases from V and 6 bases from J, leaving 21 bases between. The CDR3 sequence is 17 residues long. The CDR3: CASSLTPARAGGDTQYF. CDR3 DNA sequence: TGTGCCAGCAGCTTAACTCCAGCGAGGGCCGGAGGGGATACGCAGTATTTT.

This clonotype has just one count. The rearrangement uses TRBV6-2 or TRBV6-3 and TRBJ2-5, with TRBD2 as a possible D gene (6 bases). This CDR3 is built from 12 residues. Deletions cut 8 bases from V and 11 bases from J, with 18 bases between. Looked up from germline, CDR1 is MNHEY and CDR2 is SVGEGT. CDR3 bases: TGTGCCAGCCGACAACTAGCATTTGAGCAGTACTTC. This codes for CASRQLAFEQYF.

The rearrangement uses TRBV14 and TRBJ2-4; D might be TRBD2 (6 bases). The V and J ends lost 0 bases and 0 bases respectively, with 24 bases between them. CDR3 length: 21 residues. In germline, CDR1 is SGHDN, CDR2 FVKESK. CDR3 bases: TGTGCCAGCAGCCAAGATGTGGCTAGCGAGAATTATAACCTAGCCAAAAACATTCAGTACTTC. Translating gives CASSQDVASENYNLAKNIQYF.

This clonotype has a handful of counts. J is TRBJ1-5 and V is TRBV12-3 or TRBV12-4, with D tentatively TRBD1 (5 bases). V lost 7 bases to trimming and J lost 6 bases, with 25 bases between them. The CDR3 runs to 17 residues. CDR3 bases: TGTGCCAGCACCTTCAGAATAACAGGCGCCGGCGCTCAGCCCCAGCATTTT. Protein: CASTFRITGAGAQPQHF.

In regard to this clonotype: Sequence at one end of the junction differs from germline and may be a read error. The CDR3 bases are TGTGCCAGCAGCTTGGGCTACTCGGACTATGGCTACACCTTC. It yields the protein CASSLGYSDYGYTF. The V and J genes are TRBV5-1 and TRBJ1-2; D uncertain. The germline V gene encodes CDR1 SGHRS and CDR2 YFSETQ. CDR3 length equals 14 residues.

About this clonotype itself: Compared with germline, one end of the junction differs, possibly owing to a read error. V and J are TRBV7-9 and TRBJ1-2, with 7 positions matching TRBD1. Per the germline V gene, CDR1 is SEHNR and CDR2 is FQNEAQ (reference sequence). The CDR3 runs 14 residues. The CDR3 reads CASSMPGQTYGCTF. The CDR3 DNA follows: TGTGCCAGCAGCATGCCGGGACAGACCTATGGCTGCACCTTC.

The CDR3 nucleotides read TGCGCCAGCAGCTCGGACTCCTCCTACAATGAGCAGTACTTC. Protein product: CASSSDSSYNEQYF. The chain links TRBV5-1 to TRBJ2-5; D might be TRBD2 (5 bases). V lost 3 bases to trimming and J lost 11 bases, with 20 bases between them. CDR3 length: 14 amino acids. The V gene's germline CDR1 is SGHRS and CDR2 YFSETQ.

The chain employs TRBV2 and TRBJ2-2; the match to TRBD2 covers 10 bases. V lost 2 bases to trimming and J lost 5 bases; unmatched junction nucleotides: 2. CDR3 length: 15 residues. CDR1 and CDR2 (germline): SNHLY, FYNNEI. CDR3 nucleotides: TGTGCCAGCAGTGAACTAGCGGGAGAAACCGGGGAGCTGTTTTTT. The encoded protein is CASSELAGETGELFF.

This chain links TRBV7-9 with TRBJ2-1; 8 positions agree with TRBD2. This CDR3 has 17 amino acids. With 6 bases clipped from V and 0 bases from J, the junction kept 10 bases outside the gene matches. Germline assignment: CDR1 SEHNR and CDR2 FQNEAQ (reference sequence). This CDR3 is CASSRGGEGSSYNEQFF. DNA of the CDR3: TGTGCCAGCAGTCGGGGGGGAGAGGGCAGCTCCTACAATGAGCAGTTCTTC.

V and J are TRBV11-2 and TRBJ2-1, with 7 bases lining up with TRBD2. The CDR3 runs to 11 residues. CDR1 and CDR2 from the germline V gene are SGHAT and FQNNGV. V dropped 7 bases and J dropped 13; count of bases not matched to a gene: 7. The CDR3 bases are TGTGCCAGCACCGGACTAGTGGTACAGTTCTTC. It is translated as CASTGLVVQFF. The variable domain in full, completed from reference TRBV11-2 and TRBJ2-1, reads EAGVAQSPRYKIIEKRQSVAFWCNPISGHATLYWYQQILGQGPKLLIQFQNNGVVDDSQLPKDRFSAERLKGVDSTLKIQPAKLEDSAVYLCASTGLVVQFFGPGTRLTVL.

The chain employs TRBV4-2 and TRBJ2-3; 9 bases agree with TRBD2. This CDR3 contains 16 residues. Germline assignment: CDR1 LGHNA and CDR2 YNFKEQ. The junction had 12 bases not matched to a gene; V was cut back by 6 bases and J by 5 bases. In nucleotides, the CDR3 is TGTGCCAGCAGTAGTTCGCGGGGGGGCCGGGTAGATACGCAGTATTTT. Translated: CASSSSRGGRVDTQYF.

This chain uses TRBV6-1 with TRBJ1-2, with TRBD1 matching over 8 bases. The CDR3 sequence is 14 residues long. Germline V gene lookup returns CDR1 MNHNS and CDR2 SASEGT. Trimming cost V 3 bases and J 6 bases; bases outside gene matches: 6. CDR3 in amino acids: CASSDPWTGHGYTF. As DNA, the CDR3 is TGTGCCAGCAGTGACCCTTGGACAGGGCATGGCTACACCTTC.

This chain joins TRBV29-1 and TRBJ1-1; D ambiguous. V was trimmed by 4 bases and J by 1 base, leaving 13 bases between them. There are 14 residues in the CDR3. Germline V CDR1 and CDR2: SQVTM, ANQGSEA. The CDR3 region has the DNA TGCAGCGTTGGAGGCTCCCCCACGAACACTGAAGCTTTCTTT. It specifies CSVGGSPTNTEAFF.

Concerning this clonotype itself: The junction differs from germline at one of its ends, possibly a read error. V usage is TRBV10-3 and J usage is TRBJ2-1; 14 bases match TRBD2. Germline CDR1 reads ENHRY; CDR2 reads SYGVKD. The CDR3 extends over 17 amino acids. The CDR3 protein is CAIGEGTSGGPVGEQFF. CDR3 coding DNA: TGTGCCATCGGTGAAGGGACTAGCGGGGGTCCGGTGGGGGAGCAGTTCTTC.

This clonotype has only a few counts. This chain connects TRBV2 to TRBJ2-1; the match to TRBD1 covers 9 bases. The germline CDR1 and CDR2 sequences are SNHLY and FYNNEI. J gave up 4 bases and V 6 bases, and 7 bases lay outside the gene matches. This CDR3 region has 15 residues. The CDR3 region is CASRVGQGKYNEQFF. For the CDR3, the DNA is TGTGCCAGCAGGGTCGGACAGGGGAAGTACAATGAGCAGTTCTTC.

This chain links TRBV2 with TRBJ2-1; no definite D call. The V end lost 2 bases, the J end lost 10 bases, and 18 bases lay between the germline ends. This CDR3 is built from 15 residues. CDR1 and CDR2 (germline): SNHLY, FYNNEI. CDR3 loop: CASSENSPQIAEQFF. DNA for the CDR3: TGTGCCAGCAGTGAAAATTCGCCCCAAATCGCGGAGCAGTTCTTC.

The rearrangement joins TRBV10-3 to TRBJ2-7; 8 bases line up with TRBD1. V lost 10 bases and J lost 0; bases outside the gene matches: 2. The germline CDR1 and CDR2 sequences are ENHRY and SYGVKD. This CDR3 is built from 12 residues. CDR3: CATGQGSYEQYF. CDR3 DNA sequence: TGTGCCACAGGACAGGGCTCCTACGAGCAGTACTTC.

The chain recombines TRBV14 with TRBJ1-5; D uncertain. Germline assignment: CDR1 SGHDN and CDR2 FVKESK. Trimming took 6 bases from V and 1 from J, leaving 10 bases between them. This CDR3 region has 14 residues. CDR3 bases: TGTGCCAGCAGATCGGGTATGAGCAATCAGCCCCAGCATTTT. This sequence encodes CASRSGMSNQPQHF. Using reference TRBV14 and TRBJ1-5 for the parts outside the CDR3, the full variable domain is EAGVTQFPSHSVIEKGQTVTLRCDPISGHDNLYWYRRVMGKEIKFLLHFVKESKQDESGMPNNRFLAERTGGTYSTLKVQPAELEDSGVYFCASRSGMSNQPQHFGDGTRLSIL.

The J gene is TRBJ2-1, the V gene TRBV27, with D perhaps TRBD1 (6 bases). The CDR3 is 15 residues long. V dropped 2 bases and J dropped 2 bases, with 10 bases sitting between them. Germline loops: CDR1 MNHEY, CDR2 SMNVEV (reference sequence). This chain's CDR3 is CASSLKGGAYNEQFF. The DNA of the CDR3 is TGTGCCAGCAGTTTAAAAGGGGGAGCCTACAATGAGCAGTTCTTC.